The rows below give T cell receptor beta chains drawn from one sample of a study of T cells in Graves' hyperthyroidism and ophthalmopathy. MiXCR, applied by TCRdb to the multiplex PCR reads, yields one record per CDR3 protein. The sample lists 650,000 to 800,000 distinct CDR3 sequences, roughly 45% occurring once. The specimen sequenced was peripheral blood or thyroid tissue (not recorded which). These receptors came from an adult man with Graves' disease, either hyperthyroidism or ophthalmopathy (not recorded which). The CDR3 runs from the conserved cysteine through the conserved F or W. A D gene is named only where the DNA matches it firmly. Rows may omit the clone size; those that give it use once, few, many or a size class.

D gene: -; J gene: TRBJ1-6; clone size: -; CDR3 length: 15; V gene: TRBV20-1; CDR3 DNA: TGCAGTGCTAGAGATGGGCTTTCCGGAAATTCACCCCTCCACTTT; CDR3 protein: CSARDGLSGNSPLHF
D gene: -; J gene: TRBJ1-1; clone size: many; CDR3 length: 14; V gene: TRBV14; CDR3 DNA: TGTGCCAGCAGCCAAGATCGACAGGCGGGAAGAGCTTTCTTT; CDR3 protein: CASSQDRQAGRAFF
D gene: TRBD1; J gene: TRBJ1-4; clone size: -; CDR3 length: 15; V gene: TRBV5-1; CDR3 DNA: TGCGCCAGCAGAGAAGGGACAGGGGGACATGAAAAACTGTTTTTT; CDR3 protein: CASREGTGGHEKLFF
D gene: -; J gene: TRBJ2-7; clone size: -; CDR3 length: 14; V gene: TRBV2; CDR3 DNA: TGTGCCAGCAGTTACCGGGCGGCGGTATACGAGCAGTACTTC; CDR3 protein: CASSYRAAVYEQYF
D gene: -; J gene: TRBJ2-7; clone size: many; CDR3 length: 15; V gene: TRBV7-9; CDR3 DNA: TGTGCCAGCAGCTTAGGCCTGGGGACCTCCTACGAGCAGTACTTC; CDR3 protein: CASSLGLGTSYEQYF
D gene: -; J gene: TRBJ1-6; clone size: -; CDR3 length: 16; V gene: TRBV10-3; CDR3 DNA: TGTGCCATCAGTGTCTCGGCGGAGTCGCGGGGTTCACCCCTCCACTTT; CDR3 protein: CAISVSAESRGSPLHF
D gene: -; J gene: TRBJ2-7; clone size: -; CDR3 length: 12; V gene: TRBV20-1; CDR3 DNA: TGCAGTGCTAGAAAGGATCTTTACGAGCAGTACTTC; CDR3 protein: CSARKDLYEQYF
D gene: TRBD1; J gene: TRBJ1-4; clone size: few; CDR3 length: 15; V gene: TRBV7-9; CDR3 DNA: TGTGCCAGCAACCCCGCTCAGGGGGATGATGAAAAACTGTTTTTT; CDR3 protein: CASNPAQGDDEKLFF
D gene: TRBD1; J gene: TRBJ2-7; clone size: -; CDR3 length: 15; V gene: TRBV6-1; CDR3 DNA: TGTGCCAGCAGCGGCGGACGCGGACAGGCCTACGAGCAGTACTTC; CDR3 protein: CASSGGRGQAYEQYF
D gene: TRBD1; J gene: TRBJ1-1; clone size: -; CDR3 length: 16; V gene: TRBV7-9; CDR3 DNA: TGTGCCAGCAGCTTAGCGGGACAGGGGGCGGACACTGAAGCTTTCTTT; CDR3 protein: CASSLAGQGADTEAFF
D gene: -; J gene: TRBJ1-1; clone size: many; CDR3 length: 10; V gene: TRBV7-9; CDR3 DNA: TGTGCCAGCAGCAAACAGGGAGCTTTCTTT; CDR3 protein: CASSKQGAFF
D gene: -; J gene: TRBJ1-1; clone size: -; CDR3 length: 17; V gene: TRBV20-1; CDR3 DNA: TGCAGTGCTAGACCTGGGAAGGGGATCTTAATGAACACTGAAGCTTTCTTT; CDR3 protein: CSARPGKGILMNTEAFF